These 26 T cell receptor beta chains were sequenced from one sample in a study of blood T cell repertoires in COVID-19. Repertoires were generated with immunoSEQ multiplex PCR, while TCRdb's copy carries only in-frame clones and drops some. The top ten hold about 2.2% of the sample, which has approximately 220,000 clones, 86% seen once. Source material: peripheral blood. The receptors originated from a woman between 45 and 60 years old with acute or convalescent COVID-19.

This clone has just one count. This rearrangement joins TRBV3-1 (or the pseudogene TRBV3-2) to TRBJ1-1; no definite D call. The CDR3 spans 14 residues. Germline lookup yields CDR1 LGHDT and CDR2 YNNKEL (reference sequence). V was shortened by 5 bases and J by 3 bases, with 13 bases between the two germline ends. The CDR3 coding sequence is TGTGCCAGCAGCATACGGGCGAGGGACACTGAAGCTTTCTTT. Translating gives CASSIRARDTEAFF.

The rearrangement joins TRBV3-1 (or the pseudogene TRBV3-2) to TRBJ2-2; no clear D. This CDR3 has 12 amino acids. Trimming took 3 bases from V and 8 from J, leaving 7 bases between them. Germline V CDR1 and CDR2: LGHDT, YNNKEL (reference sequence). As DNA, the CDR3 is TGTGCCAGCAGCCATCGACTTGGGGAGCTGTTTTTT. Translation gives CASSHRLGELFF.

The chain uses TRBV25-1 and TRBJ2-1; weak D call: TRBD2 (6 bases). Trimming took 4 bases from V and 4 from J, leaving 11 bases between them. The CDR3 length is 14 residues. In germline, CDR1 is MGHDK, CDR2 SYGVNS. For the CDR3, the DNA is TGTGCCAGCAGTGCCGGGAGTGGTTACAATGAGCAGTTCTTC. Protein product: CASSAGSGYNEQFF.

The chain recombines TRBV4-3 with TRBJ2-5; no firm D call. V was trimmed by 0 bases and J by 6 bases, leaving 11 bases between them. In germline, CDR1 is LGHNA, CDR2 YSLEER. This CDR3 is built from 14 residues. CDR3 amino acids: CASSQDSRFKTQYF. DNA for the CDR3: TGCGCCAGCAGCCAAGACTCACGGTTTAAGACCCAGTACTTC.

The CDR3 DNA sequence: TGTGCCAGCAGTGCCTGGGACAGGGGGCTGAGGAACACTGAAGCTTTCTTT. Its protein product is CASSAWDRGLRNTEAFF. The rearrangement links TRBV2 to TRBJ1-1; TRBD1 agrees at 12 bases. CDR1 is SNHLY, CDR2 FYNNEI, per germline. V lost 4 bases and J lost 1; bases outside the gene matches: 7. The CDR3 has 17 residues.

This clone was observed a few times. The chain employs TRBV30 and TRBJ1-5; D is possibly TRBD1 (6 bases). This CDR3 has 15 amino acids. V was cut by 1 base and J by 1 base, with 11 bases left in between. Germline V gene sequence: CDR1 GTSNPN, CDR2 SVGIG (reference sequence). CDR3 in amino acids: CAWSGQGISNQPQHF. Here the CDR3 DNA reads TGTGCCTGGAGTGGGCAGGGGATAAGCAATCAGCCCCAGCATTTT.

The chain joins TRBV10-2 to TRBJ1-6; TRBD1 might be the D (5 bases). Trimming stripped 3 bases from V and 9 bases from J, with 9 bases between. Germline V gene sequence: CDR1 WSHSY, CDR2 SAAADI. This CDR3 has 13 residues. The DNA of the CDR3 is TGCGCCAGCAGTGACAGGGACTCTTCACCCCTCCACTTT. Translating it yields CASSDRDSSPLHF.

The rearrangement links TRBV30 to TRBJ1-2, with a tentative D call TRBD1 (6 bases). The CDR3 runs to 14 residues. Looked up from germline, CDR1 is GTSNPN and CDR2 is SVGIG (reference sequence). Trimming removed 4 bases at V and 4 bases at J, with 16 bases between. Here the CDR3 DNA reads TGTGCCTGGACTAGGGGGTTGGGTACCTATGGCTACACCTTC. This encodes CAWTRGLGTYGYTF.

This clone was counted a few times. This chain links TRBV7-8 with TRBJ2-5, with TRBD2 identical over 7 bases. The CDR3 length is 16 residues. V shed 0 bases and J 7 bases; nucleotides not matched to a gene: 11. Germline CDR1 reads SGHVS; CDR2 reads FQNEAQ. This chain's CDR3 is CASSLAVGGPVRTQYF. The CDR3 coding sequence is TGTGCCAGCAGCTTAGCTGTGGGAGGGCCCGTTAGGACCCAGTACTTC.

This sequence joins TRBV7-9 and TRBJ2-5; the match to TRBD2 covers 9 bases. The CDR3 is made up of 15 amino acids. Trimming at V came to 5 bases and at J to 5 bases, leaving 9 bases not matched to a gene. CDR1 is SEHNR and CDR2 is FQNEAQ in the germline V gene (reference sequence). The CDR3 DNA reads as TGTGCCAGCAGCCCCGGCGGGCGGGGGGGTGAGACCCAGTACTTC. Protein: CASSPGGRGGETQYF.

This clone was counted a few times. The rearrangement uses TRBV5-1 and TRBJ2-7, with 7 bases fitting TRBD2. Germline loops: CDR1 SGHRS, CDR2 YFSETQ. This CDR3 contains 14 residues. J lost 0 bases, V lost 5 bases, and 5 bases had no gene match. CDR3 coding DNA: TGCGCCAGCAGTTTAGCGGGCAGCTCCTACGAGCAGTACTTC. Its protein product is CASSLAGSSYEQYF.

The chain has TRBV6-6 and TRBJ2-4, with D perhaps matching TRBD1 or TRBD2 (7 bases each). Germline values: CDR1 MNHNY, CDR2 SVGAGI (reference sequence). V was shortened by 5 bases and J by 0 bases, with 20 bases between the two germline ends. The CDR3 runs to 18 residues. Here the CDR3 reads CASSRGGQNILAKNIQYF. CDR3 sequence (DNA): TGTGCCAGCAGTCGCGGGGGACAGAATATTCTAGCCAAAAACATTCAGTACTTC.

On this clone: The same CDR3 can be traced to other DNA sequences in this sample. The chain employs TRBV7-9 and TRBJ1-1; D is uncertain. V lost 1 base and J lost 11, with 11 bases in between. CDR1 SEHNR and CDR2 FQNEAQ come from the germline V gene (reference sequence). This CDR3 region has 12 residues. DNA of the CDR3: TGTGCCAGCAGCTTAGAGGACCGGGGTGCTTTCTTT. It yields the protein CASSLEDRGAFF.

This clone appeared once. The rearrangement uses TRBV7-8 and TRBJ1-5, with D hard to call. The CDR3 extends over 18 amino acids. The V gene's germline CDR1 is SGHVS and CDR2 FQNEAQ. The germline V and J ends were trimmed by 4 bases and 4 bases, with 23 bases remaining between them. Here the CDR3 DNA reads TGTGCCAGCAGCTCCAGAAGGGTGGGAGATTTGAGAAATCAGCCCCAGCATTTT. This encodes CASSSRRVGDLRNQPQHF.

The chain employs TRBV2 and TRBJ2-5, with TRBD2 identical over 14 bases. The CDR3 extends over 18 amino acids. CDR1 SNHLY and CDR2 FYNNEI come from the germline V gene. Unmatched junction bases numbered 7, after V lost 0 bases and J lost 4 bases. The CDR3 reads CASSEARTSGGLTETQYF. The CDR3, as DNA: TGTGCCAGCAGTGAAGCGAGGACTAGCGGGGGGTTGACAGAGACCCAGTACTTC. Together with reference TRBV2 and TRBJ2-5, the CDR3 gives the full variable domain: EPEVTQTPSHQVTQMGQEVILRCVPISNHLYFYWYRQILGQKVEFLVSFYNNEISEKSEIFDDQFSVERPDGSNFTLKIRSTKLEDSAMYFCASSEARTSGGLTETQYFGPGTRLLVL.

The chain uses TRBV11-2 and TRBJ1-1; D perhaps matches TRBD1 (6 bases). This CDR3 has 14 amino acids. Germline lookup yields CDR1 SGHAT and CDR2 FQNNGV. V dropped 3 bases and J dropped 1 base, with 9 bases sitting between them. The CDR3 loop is CASSFRRGNTEAFF. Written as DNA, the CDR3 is TGTGCCAGCAGCTTCCGCAGGGGGAACACTGAAGCTTTCTTT.

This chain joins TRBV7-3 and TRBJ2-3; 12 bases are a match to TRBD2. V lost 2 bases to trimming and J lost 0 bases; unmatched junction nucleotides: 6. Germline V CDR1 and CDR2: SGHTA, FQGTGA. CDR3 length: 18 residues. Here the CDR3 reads CASSLSSGGATSTDTQYF. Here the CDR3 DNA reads TGTGCCAGCAGCTTATCTAGCGGGGGGGCTACTAGCACAGATACGCAGTATTTT.

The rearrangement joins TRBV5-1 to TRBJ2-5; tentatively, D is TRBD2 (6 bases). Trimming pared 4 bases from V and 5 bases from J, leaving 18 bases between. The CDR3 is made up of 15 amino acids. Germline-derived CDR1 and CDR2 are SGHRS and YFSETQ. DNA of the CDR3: TGCGCCAGCAGCGGGACCCTAGCGACGAGGGAGACCCAGTACTTC. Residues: CASSGTLATRETQYF. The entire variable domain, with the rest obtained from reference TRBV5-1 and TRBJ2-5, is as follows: KAGVTQTPRYLIKTRGQQVTLSCSPISGHRSVSWYQQTPGQGLQFLFEYFSETQRNKGNFPGRFSGRQFSNSRSEMNVSTLELGDSALYLCASSGTLATRETQYFGPGTRLLVL.

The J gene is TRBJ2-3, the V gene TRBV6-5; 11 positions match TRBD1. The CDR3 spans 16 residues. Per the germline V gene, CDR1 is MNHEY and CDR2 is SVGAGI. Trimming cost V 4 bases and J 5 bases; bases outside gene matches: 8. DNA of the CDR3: TGTGCCAGCAGTTTTCCGGGACAGGGGGGGAGAGATACGCAGTATTTT. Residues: CASSFPGQGGRDTQYF.

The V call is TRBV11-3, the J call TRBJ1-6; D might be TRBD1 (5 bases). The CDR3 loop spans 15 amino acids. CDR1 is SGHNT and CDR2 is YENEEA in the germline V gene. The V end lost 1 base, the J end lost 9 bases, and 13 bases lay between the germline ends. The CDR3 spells CASSLVSGNLSPLHF. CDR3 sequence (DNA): TGTGCCAGCAGCTTAGTATCAGGGAACCTTTCACCCCTCCACTTT.

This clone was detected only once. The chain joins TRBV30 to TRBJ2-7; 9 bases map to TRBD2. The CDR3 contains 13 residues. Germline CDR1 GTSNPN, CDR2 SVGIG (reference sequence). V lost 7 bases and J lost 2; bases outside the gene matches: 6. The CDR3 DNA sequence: TGTGCCTACCGACTAGCGGCAGCCTACGAGCAGTACTTC. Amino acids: CAYRLAAAYEQYF.

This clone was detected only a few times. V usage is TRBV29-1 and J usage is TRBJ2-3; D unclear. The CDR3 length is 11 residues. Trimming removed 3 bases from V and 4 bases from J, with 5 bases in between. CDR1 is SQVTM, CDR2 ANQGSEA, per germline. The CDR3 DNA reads TGCAGCGTTGATACGGCAGATACGCAGTATTTT. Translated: CSVDTADTQYF.

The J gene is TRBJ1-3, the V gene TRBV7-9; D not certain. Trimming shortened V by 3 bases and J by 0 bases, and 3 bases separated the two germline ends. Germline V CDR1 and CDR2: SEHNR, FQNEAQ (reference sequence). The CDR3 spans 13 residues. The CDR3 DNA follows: TGTGCCAGCAGCTTCCTCTCTGGAAACACCATATATTTT. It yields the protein CASSFLSGNTIYF.

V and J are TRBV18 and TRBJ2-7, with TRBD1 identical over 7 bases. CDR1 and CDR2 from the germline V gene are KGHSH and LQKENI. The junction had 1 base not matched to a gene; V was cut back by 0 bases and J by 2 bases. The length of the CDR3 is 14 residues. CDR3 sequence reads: CASSPPRGPYEQYF. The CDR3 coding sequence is TGTGCCAGCTCACCACCGAGGGGGCCCTACGAGCAGTACTTC.

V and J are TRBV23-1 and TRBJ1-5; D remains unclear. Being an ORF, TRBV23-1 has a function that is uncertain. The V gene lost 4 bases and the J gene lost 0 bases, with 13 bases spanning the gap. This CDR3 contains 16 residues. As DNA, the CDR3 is TGCGCCAGCAGTCTGACGGGAGGAGATAGCAATCAGCCCCAGCATTTT. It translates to CASSLTGGDSNQPQHF.

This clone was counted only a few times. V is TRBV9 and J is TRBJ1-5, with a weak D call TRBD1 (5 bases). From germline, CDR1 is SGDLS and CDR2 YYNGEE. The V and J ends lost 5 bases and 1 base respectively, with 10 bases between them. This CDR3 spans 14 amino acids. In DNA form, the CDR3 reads TGTGCCAGCAGTTCCGGGGGAAGCAATCAGCCCCAGCATTTT. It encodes CASSSGGSNQPQHF.